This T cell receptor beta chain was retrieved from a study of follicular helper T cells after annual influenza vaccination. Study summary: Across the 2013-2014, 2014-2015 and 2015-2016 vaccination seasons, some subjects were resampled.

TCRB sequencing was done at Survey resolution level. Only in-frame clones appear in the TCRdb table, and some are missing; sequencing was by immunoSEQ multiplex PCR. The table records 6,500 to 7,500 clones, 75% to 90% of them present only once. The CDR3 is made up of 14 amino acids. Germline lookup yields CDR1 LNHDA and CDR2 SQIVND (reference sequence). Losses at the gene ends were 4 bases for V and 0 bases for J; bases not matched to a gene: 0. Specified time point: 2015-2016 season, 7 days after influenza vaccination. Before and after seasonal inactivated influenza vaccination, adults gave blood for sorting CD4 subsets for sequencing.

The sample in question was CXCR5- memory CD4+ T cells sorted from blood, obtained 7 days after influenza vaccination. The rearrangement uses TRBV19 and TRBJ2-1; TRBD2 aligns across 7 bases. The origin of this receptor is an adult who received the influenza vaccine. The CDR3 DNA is TGTGCCAGTAGTACTAGCGGCTCCTACAATGAGCAGTTCTTC. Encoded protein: CASSTSGSYNEQFF.